This T cell receptor beta chain was sequenced during a study of blood T cell repertoires in COVID-19. CDR1 LGHNT and CDR2 FRNRAP come from the germline V gene. This CDR3 spans 17 amino acids. Trimming took 0 bases from V and 6 from J; bases not matched to a gene: 5. Method: immunoSEQ multiplex PCR; TCRdb's copy keeps in-frame clones and lacks some. Of roughly 190,000 clones detected, around 84% appear once; the ten largest clones hold 3% to 3.5%. The V call is TRBV12-5, the J call TRBJ2-2, with 12 nucleotides matching TRBD1. This clonotype originated in a woman under 40 who had been exposed to COVID-19. The specimen sequenced was PBMCs or T cells enriched from blood (not recorded which). Written as DNA, the CDR3 is TGTGCTAGTGGTTTGGTACTGGGACAGGGGGCCTCCGGGGAGCTGTTTTTT. Translating it yields CASGLVLGQGASGELFF.